This TCR beta chain was documented in a study of T cell clonality in common variable immunodeficiency. The study, taken as a whole, reports: Reportedly, TCR beta sequences from common variable immunodeficiency showed fewer deletions and N-nucleotide insertions.

Deletions cut 1 base from V and 2 bases from J, with 15 bases between. This CDR3 has 16 residues. Germline V gives CDR1 SGHVS, CDR2 FNYEAQ. CVID and control samples used equivalent genomic DNA input. The data were produced by immunoSEQ multiplex PCR, yet TCRdb's version contains in-frame clones alone and is incomplete. This sample comprises roughly 42,000 clones, none seen once only. Patients had low serum IgG, IgA and/or IgM and specific antibody deficiency. CVID subjects were some 15 female and some 27 male, aged roughly 8 to 65. Donors gave roughly 4.5 to 9 ml heparinized peripheral whole blood. About this clone itself: The antigen is not known. Read data end 3 residues before the CDR3 end; the end is taken from the germline J gene.

The rearrangement links TRBV7-6 to TRBJ2-7, with D perhaps matching TRBD1 (6 bases). The sequence was obtained from a human donor with common variable immunodeficiency. What was sequenced was peripheral blood mononuclear cells. CDR3 loop: CASSLGRGASAYEQYF. The CDR3 DNA, read in part, is TGTGCCAGCAGCTTAGGCAGGGGCGCCTCCGCCTACGAG. Looking up the rest from reference TRBV7-6 and TRBJ2-7 gives the full variable domain: GAGVSQSPRYKVTKRGQDVALRCDPISGHVSLYWYRQALGQGPEFLTYFNYEAQQDKSGLPNDRFSAERPEGSISTLTIQRTEQRDSAMYRCASSLGRGASAYEQYFGPGTRLTVT.